One T cell receptor beta chain is described in this entry. The antigen it binds to is not known. Base-call qualities are not available, and no considerably larger clone is one nucleotide away. Patients with a history of autoimmune disease or receiving systemic immunosuppression were excluded from the trial. Peripheral blood for TCR sequencing was collected from all dose cohorts at baseline, on cycle 4 day 1, and on cycle 7 day 1. The samples were taken from a phase I, first-in-human, multicenter, open-label dose-escalation trial of ivuxolimab. Adults with locally advanced or metastatic head and neck squamous cell, hepatocellular, melanoma or renal cell carcinoma were enrolled in the trial. CD4+ and CD8+ T cells were sorted separately from peripheral blood before TCR sequencing. For sequencing of the TCRbeta CDR3 region, genomic DNA was extracted from the sorted cells. TCRbeta CDR3 regions were sequenced using the immunoSEQ Assay. Not all clones reach the TCRdb copy of this immuneACCESS table, which keeps in-frame sequences only. Checked studies attribute under half of the gap to unresolved V genes and leave the rest unexplained. This sample lists about 50,000 clones; 92% were detected once. The ten largest clonotypes hold approximately 6.3% of the sample.

This specimen belongs to a study of OX40 agonist ivuxolimab in advanced cancers. In the study overall: Ivuxolimab was a fully human IgG2 agonistic monoclonal antibody targeting the costimulatory receptor OX40 (CD134). Intravenous ivuxolimab was administered to patients every 2 weeks at six dose levels: 0.01, 0.1, 0.3, 1.5, 3 and 10 mg/kg. Of the 50 to 55 patients in dose escalation, some 20 had hepatocellular carcinoma, roughly 15 had melanoma, 9 had renal cell carcinoma and 9 had head and neck cancer. The dose-escalation cohort was about 86% male with a mean age of approximately 60 years, ranging from roughly 23 to 80. Prior anti-PD-1, anti-PD-L1 or anti-CTLA-4 therapy was permitted, and approximately 40% of dose-escalation patients had received checkpoint inhibitors. Partial responses were achieved by three dose-escalation patients, of whom one had hepatocellular carcinoma and two had cutaneous melanoma. The point of sequencing TCRbeta in the periphery was to test whether ivuxolimab changed TCR sequence diversity and drove clonal T-cell expansion. The paper covers the monotherapy dose-escalation part of the phase I ivuxolimab trial, which included N ≈ 50 patients.

Findings and caveats that apply to the study as a whole: Low levels of normalized T-cell clonal expansion were also seen in some nonresponding patients. Which antigens the clonally expanded peripheral T cells were specific for was not determined. In partial responders in the 0.1-3.0 mg/kg groups, normalized peripheral clonal expansion was found to be among the lowest, especially among CD8+ T cells. At doses of 0.1 to 3.0 mg/kg, clonal expansion of both CD4+ and CD8+ T cells in blood was seen between baseline and week 6. After ivuxolimab, CD8+ T cells had more expanded clones than CD4+ T cells on average.

The clonotype was recovered from an adult with an advanced solid tumor such as melanoma, head and neck, liver or kidney cancer. Sequenced here: CD4+ or CD8+ T cells sorted from blood, sampled in a trial of the OX40 agonist ivuxolimab.

The CDR3 has the sequence CASRRGQSSYNEQFF. At the DNA level, the sequence is TGTGCCAGCAGGCGAGGACAGAGCTCCTACAATGAGCAGTTCTTC. The V and J segments used are TRBV6-5 and TRBJ2-1; a tentative D match to TRBD1 spans 6 bases. The germline V gene provides CDR1 MNHEY and CDR2 SVGAGI. Including the terminal cysteine and phenylalanine, the CDR3 comprises 15 residues. Just CDR3 DNA is preserved here, 45 bases in frame from base 1. The V end loses 6 bases and the J end loses 0 bases, and a stretch of 12 bases separates them.